This TCR beta chain emerged from a study of T-cell memory formation after mild COVID-19. This CDR3 has 12 amino acids. After removal of 5 bases from V and 8 bases from J, the junction contained 5 bases not matched to a gene. TCRdb processed the 5' RACE reads anew with MiXCR; each CDR3 protein has one entry. Of about 440,000 distinct CDR3 sequences in the sample, approximately 20% were seen once. Notes on this clonotype: Its specificity is not known.

General study points: Clones that contracted from day 15 to 85 were balanced CD4/CD8, while later expanders leaned CD4+.

This receptor was taken from an adult woman who had mild COVID-19 (a few samples of this study predate the infection). Cell type and time point are not known. The sequenced sample was PBMCs or a T cell subset sorted from them (not recorded which). This chain uses TRBV12-3 or TRBV12-4 with TRBJ1-1, with 7 bases that match TRBD1. CDR3 DNA: TGTGCCAGCAGTCCCCGGACAGGCGAAGCTTTCTTT. Protein product: CASSPRTGEAFF.